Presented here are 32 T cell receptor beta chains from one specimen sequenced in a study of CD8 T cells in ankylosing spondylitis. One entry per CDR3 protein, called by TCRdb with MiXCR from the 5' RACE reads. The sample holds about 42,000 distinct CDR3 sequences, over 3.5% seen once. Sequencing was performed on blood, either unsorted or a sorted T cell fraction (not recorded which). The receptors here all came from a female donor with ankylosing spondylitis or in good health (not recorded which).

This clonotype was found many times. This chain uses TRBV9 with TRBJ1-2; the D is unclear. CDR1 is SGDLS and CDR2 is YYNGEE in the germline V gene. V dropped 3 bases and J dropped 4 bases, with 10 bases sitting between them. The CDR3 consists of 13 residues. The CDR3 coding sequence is TGTGCCAGCAGCGGGGATCTACCCTATGGCTACACCTTC. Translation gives CASSGDLPYGYTF.

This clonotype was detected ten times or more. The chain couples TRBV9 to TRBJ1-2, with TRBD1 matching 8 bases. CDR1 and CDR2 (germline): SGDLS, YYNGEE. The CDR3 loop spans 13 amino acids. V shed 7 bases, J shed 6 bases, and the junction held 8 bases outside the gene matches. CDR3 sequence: CASSQDRANGYTF. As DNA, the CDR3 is TGTGCCAGCTCACAGGACAGGGCAAATGGCTACACCTTC.

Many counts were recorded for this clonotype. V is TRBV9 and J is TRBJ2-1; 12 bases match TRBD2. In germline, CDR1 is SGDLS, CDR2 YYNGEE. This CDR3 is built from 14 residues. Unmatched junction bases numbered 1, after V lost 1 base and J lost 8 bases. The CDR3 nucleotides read TGTGCCAGCAGCGTACTAGCGGGGGGGTATGAGCAGTTCTTC. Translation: CASSVLAGGYEQFF. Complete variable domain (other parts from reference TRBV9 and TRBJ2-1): DSGVTQTPKHLITATGQRVTLRCSPRSGDLSVYWYQQSLDQGLQFLIQYYNGEERAKGNILERFSAQQFPDLHSELNLSSLELGDSALYFCASSVLAGGYEQFFGPGTRLTVL.

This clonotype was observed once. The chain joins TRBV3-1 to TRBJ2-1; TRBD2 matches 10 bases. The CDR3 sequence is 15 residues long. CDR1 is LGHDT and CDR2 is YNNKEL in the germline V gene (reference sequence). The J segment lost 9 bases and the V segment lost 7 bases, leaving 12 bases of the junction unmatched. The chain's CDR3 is CASTSLAGARSEQFF. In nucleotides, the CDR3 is TGTGCCAGCACCTCTCTAGCGGGGGCGAGGAGTGAGCAGTTCTTC.

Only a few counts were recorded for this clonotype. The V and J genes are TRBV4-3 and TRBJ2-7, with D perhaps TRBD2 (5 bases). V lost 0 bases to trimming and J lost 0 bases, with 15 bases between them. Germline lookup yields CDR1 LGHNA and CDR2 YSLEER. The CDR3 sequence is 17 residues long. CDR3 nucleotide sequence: TGCGCCAGCAGCCAAGATGTAAGGGAGACACTCTCCTACGAGCAGTACTTC. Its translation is CASSQDVRETLSYEQYF.

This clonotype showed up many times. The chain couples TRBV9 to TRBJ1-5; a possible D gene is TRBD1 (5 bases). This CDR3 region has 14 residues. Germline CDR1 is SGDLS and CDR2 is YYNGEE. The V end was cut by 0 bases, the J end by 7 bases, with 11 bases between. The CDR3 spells CASSVDPGRQPQHF. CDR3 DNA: TGTGCCAGCAGCGTAGATCCAGGGCGACAGCCCCAGCATTTT. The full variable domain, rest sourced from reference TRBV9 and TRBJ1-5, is DSGVTQTPKHLITATGQRVTLRCSPRSGDLSVYWYQQSLDQGLQFLIQYYNGEERAKGNILERFSAQQFPDLHSELNLSSLELGDSALYFCASSVDPGRQPQHFGDGTRLSIL.

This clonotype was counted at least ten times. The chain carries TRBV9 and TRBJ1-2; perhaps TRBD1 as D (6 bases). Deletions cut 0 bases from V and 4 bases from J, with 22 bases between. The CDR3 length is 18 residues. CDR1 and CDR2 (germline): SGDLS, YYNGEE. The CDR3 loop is CASSVAVGGAEEPYGYTF. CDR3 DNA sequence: TGTGCCAGCAGCGTAGCTGTTGGGGGGGCAGAAGAACCCTATGGCTACACCTTC.

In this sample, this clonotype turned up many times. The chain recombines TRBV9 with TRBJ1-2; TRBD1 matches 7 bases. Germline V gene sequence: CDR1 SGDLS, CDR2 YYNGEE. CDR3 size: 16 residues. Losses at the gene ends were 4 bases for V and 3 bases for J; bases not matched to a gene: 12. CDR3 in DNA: TGTGCCAGCAGCACCCCGGTTGGCAGGGGGGACTATGGCTACACCTTC. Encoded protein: CASSTPVGRGDYGYTF.

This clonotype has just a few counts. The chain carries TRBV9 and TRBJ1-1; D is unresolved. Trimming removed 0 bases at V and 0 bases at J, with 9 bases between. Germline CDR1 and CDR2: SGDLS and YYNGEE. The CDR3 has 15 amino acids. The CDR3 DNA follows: TGTGCCAGCAGCGTAGTTTCCCGGGTGAACACTGAAGCTTTCTTT. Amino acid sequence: CASSVVSRVNTEAFF. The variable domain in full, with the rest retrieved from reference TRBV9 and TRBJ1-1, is DSGVTQTPKHLITATGQRVTLRCSPRSGDLSVYWYQQSLDQGLQFLIQYYNGEERAKGNILERFSAQQFPDLHSELNLSSLELGDSALYFCASSVVSRVNTEAFFGQGTRLTVV.

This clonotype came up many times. For the CDR3, the DNA is TGTGCCAGCAGCGTAGTAACGGCCGGAGCAGGGACCTACACCTTC. It codes for CASSVVTAGAGTYTF. The chain uses TRBV9 and TRBJ1-2, with a weak D call TRBD1 (5 bases). Per the germline V gene, CDR1 is SGDLS and CDR2 is YYNGEE. There are 15 residues in the CDR3. Deletions cut 0 bases from V and 10 bases from J, with 19 bases between.

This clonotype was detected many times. The CDR3 DNA is TGTGCCAGCAGCAAGGGACTAGCGGGGGGCCCCACCGGGGAGCTGTTTTTT. Translating gives CASSKGLAGGPTGELFF. V and J are TRBV9 and TRBJ2-2; 15 positions match TRBD2. The CDR3 loop spans 17 amino acids. Trimming took 4 bases from V and 4 from J; bases not matched to a gene: 5. The germline V gene has CDR1 SGDLS and CDR2 YYNGEE. The full variable domain, its missing parts supplied by reference TRBV9 and TRBJ2-2, is DSGVTQTPKHLITATGQRVTLRCSPRSGDLSVYWYQQSLDQGLQFLIQYYNGEERAKGNILERFSAQQFPDLHSELNLSSLELGDSALYFCASSKGLAGGPTGELFFGEGSRLTVL.

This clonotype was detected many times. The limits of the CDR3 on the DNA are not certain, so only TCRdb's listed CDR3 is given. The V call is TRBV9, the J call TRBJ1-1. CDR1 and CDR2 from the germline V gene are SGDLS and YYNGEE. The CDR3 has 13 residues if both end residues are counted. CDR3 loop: CASSVGEGTEVFF.

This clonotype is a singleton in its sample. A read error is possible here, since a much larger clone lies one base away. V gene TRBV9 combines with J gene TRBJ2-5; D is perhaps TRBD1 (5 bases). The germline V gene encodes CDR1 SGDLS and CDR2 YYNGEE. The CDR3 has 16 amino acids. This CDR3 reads CASSVAKGKIQETQHF. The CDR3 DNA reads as TGTGCCAGCAGCGTAGCTAAGGGGAAGATACAAGAGACCCAGCACTTC.

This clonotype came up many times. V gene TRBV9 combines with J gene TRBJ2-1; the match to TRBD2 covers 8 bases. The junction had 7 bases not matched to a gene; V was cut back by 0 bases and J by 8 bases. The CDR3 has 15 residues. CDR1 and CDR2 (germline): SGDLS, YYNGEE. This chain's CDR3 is CASSVDRGGLDEQFF. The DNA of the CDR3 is TGTGCCAGCAGCGTAGATCGGGGGGGGCTCGATGAGCAGTTCTTC.

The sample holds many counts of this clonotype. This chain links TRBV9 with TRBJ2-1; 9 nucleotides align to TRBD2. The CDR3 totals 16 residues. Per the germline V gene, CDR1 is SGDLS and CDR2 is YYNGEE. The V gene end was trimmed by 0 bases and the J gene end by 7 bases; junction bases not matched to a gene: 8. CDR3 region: CASSVGISGGTNEQFF. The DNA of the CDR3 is TGTGCCAGCAGCGTAGGGATTAGCGGGGGTACGAATGAGCAGTTCTTC.

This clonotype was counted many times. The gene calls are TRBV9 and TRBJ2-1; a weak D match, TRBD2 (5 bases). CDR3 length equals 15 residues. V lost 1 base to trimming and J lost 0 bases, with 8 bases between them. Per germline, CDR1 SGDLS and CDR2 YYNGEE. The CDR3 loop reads CASSVRTVSYNEQFF. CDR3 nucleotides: TGTGCCAGCAGCGTAAGGACTGTCTCCTACAATGAGCAGTTCTTC.

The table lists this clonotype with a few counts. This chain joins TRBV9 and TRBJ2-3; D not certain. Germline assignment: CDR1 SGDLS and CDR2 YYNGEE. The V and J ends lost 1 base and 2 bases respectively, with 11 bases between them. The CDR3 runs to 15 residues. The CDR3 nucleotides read TGTGCCAGCAGCGTACTGGGTATCTCCACAGATACGCAGTATTTT. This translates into CASSVLGISTDTQYF.

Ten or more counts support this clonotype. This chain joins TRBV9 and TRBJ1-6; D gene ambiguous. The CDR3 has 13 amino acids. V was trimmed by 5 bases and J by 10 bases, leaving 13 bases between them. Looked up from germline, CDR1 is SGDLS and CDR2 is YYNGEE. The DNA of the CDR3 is TGTGCCAGCAGTTCAGTGGAAGGATCACCCCTCCACTTT. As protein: CASSSVEGSPLHF.

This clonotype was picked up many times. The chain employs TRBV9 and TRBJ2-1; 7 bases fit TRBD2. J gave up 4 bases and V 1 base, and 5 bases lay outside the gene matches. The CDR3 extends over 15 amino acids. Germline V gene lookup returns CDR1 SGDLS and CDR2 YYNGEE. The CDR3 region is CASSVLLGGYNEQFF. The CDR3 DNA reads TGTGCCAGCAGCGTACTTCTGGGGGGGTACAATGAGCAGTTCTTC.

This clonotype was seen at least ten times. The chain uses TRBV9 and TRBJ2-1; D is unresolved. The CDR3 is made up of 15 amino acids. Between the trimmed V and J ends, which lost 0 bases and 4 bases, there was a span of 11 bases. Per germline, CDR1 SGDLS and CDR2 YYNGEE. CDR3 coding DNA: TGTGCCAGCAGCGTAGGCCTATCTACTTACAATGAGCAGTTCTTC. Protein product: CASSVGLSTYNEQFF.

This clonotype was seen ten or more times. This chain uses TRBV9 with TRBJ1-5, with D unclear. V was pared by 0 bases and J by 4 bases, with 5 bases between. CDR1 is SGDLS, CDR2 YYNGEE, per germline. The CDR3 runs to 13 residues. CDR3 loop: CASSVAENQPQHF. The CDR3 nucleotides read TGTGCCAGCAGCGTAGCCGAAAATCAGCCCCAGCATTTT.

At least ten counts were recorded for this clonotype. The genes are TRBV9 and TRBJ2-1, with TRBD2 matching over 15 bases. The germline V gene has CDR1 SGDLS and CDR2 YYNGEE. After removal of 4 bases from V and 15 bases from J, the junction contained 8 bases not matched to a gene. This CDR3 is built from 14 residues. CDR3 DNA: TGTGCCAGCAGCCCGTGGACTAGCGGGGGGGCGCTGTTCTTC. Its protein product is CASSPWTSGGALFF.

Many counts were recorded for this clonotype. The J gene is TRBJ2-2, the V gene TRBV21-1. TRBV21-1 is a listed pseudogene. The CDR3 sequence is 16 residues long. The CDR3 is CASSSQPDKKAGELFF. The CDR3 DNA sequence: TGTGCCAGCAGCTCCCAACCAGACAAAAAGGCCGGGGAGCTGTTTTTT.

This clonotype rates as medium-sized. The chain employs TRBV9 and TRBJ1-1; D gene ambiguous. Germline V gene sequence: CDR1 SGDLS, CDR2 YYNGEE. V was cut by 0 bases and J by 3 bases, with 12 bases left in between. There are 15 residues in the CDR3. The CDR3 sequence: CASSVDEGADTEAFF. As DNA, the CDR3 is TGTGCCAGCAGCGTAGACGAGGGAGCGGACACTGAAGCTTTCTTT. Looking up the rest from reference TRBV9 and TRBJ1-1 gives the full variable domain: DSGVTQTPKHLITATGQRVTLRCSPRSGDLSVYWYQQSLDQGLQFLIQYYNGEERAKGNILERFSAQQFPDLHSELNLSSLELGDSALYFCASSVDEGADTEAFFGQGTRLTVV.

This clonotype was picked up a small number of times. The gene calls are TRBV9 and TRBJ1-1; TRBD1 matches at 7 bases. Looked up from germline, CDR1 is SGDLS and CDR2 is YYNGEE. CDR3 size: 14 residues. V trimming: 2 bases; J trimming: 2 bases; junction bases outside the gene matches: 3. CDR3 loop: CASSVRGSNTEAFF. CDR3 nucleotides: TGTGCCAGCAGCGTCAGGGGGTCCAACACTGAAGCTTTCTTT.

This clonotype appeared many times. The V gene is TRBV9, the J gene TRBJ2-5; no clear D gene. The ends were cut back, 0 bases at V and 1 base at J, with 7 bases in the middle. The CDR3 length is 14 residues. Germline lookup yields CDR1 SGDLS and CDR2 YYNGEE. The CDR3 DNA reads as TGTGCCAGCAGCGTAGGACACGTCCAAGAGACCCAGTACTTC. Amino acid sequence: CASSVGHVQETQYF.

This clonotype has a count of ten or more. In nucleotides, the CDR3 is TGTGCCAGCAGCGTATCCCCCTGGGTTGGCGAGCAGTACTTC. Its translation: CASSVSPWVGEQYF. The chain employs TRBV9 and TRBJ2-7; D is unclear. Germline V gene data show CDR1 as SGDLS and CDR2 as YYNGEE. The CDR3 totals 14 residues. The V end lost 1 base, the J end lost 6 bases, and 14 bases lay between the germline ends.

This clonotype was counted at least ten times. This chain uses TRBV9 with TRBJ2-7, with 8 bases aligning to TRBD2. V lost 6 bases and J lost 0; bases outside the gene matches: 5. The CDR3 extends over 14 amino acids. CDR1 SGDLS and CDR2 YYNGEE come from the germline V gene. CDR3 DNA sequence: TGTGCCAGCAACCCGGGGGGGAACTCCTACGAGCAGTACTTC. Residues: CASNPGGNSYEQYF.

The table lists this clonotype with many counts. DNA for the CDR3: TGTGCCAGCAGCACGAGGACTGGCTCGGCAGATACGCAGTATTTT. Residues: CASSTRTGSADTQYF. The chain carries TRBV9 and TRBJ2-3; possible D gene TRBD2, 5 bases. The CDR3 spans 15 residues. The germline V and J ends were trimmed by 4 bases and 4 bases, with 16 bases remaining between them. The germline V gene has CDR1 SGDLS and CDR2 YYNGEE.

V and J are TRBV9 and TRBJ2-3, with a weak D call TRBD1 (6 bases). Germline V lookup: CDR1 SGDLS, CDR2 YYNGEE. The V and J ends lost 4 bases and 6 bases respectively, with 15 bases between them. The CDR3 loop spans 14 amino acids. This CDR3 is CASSQGMAADTQYF. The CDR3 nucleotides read TGTGCCAGCAGCCAGGGGATGGCGGCGGATACGCAGTATTTT. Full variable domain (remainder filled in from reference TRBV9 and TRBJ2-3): DSGVTQTPKHLITATGQRVTLRCSPRSGDLSVYWYQQSLDQGLQFLIQYYNGEERAKGNILERFSAQQFPDLHSELNLSSLELGDSALYFCASSQGMAADTQYFGPGTRLTVL.

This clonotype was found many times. CDR3 residues: CASSGGDGRTGELFF. In nucleotides, the CDR3 is TGTGCCAGCAGTGGAGGCGACGGGCGCACCGGGGAGCTGTTTTTT. The rearrangement joins TRBV9 to TRBJ2-2, with D perhaps matching TRBD2 (5 bases). Germline CDR1 SGDLS, CDR2 YYNGEE. The CDR3 runs to 15 residues. V was pared by 5 bases and J by 4 bases, with 15 bases between.

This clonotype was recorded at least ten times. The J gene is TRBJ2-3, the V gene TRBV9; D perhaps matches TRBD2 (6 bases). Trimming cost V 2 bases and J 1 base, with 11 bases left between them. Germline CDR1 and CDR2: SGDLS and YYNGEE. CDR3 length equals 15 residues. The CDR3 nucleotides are TGTGCCAGCAGCGTCGCGGGGATTCGCACAGATACGCAGTATTTT. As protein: CASSVAGIRTDTQYF.